This T cell receptor beta chain was observed in a study of shared T cell receptors in the human thymus. Clones were sequenced by immunoSEQ multiplex PCR, and TCRdb holds only the in-frame ones, with some missing. This sample has about 660,000 clones, with about 90% found just once. Trimming left V 7 bases short and J 4 bases short, with 13 bases between. This CDR3 has 14 residues. CDR1 MNHNY and CDR2 SVGAGI come from the germline V gene (reference sequence). The same data also contributed to another study, on human thymus T cells. That source notes: Finnish infants who were healthy and having corrective surgery for congenital heart defects made up the donors. Obtained as resections during corrective heart surgery, the thymus tissue was then studied. The authors found apparently biased V and J gene usage in thymic and blood repertoires. Unrelated individuals had highly overlapping thymic repertoires, as reported in related research.

This chain connects TRBV6-6 to TRBJ1-4; D gene uncertain. The sample taken for sequencing was thymocytes. The clonotype comes from a boy under three years old with a congenital heart defect. Here the CDR3 reads CASTLASYNEKLFF. In nucleotides, the CDR3 is TGTGCCAGCACCCTAGCCAGCTATAATGAAAAACTGTTTTTT.